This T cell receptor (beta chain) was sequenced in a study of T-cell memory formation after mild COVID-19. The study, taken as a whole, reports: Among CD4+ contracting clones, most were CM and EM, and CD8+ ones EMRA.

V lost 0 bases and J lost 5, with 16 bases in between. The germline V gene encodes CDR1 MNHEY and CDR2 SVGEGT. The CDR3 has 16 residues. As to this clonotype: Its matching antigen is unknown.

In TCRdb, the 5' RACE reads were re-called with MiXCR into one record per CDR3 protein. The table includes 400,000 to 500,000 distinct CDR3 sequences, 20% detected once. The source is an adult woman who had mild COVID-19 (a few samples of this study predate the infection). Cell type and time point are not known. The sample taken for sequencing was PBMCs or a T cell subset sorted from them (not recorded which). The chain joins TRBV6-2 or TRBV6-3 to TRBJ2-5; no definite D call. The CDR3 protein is CASSYSSGVVIETQYF. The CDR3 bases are TGTGCCAGCAGTTACTCGAGTGGGGTTGTTATTGAGACCCAGTACTTC.